What follows describes a single T cell receptor (beta chain). Its antigen remains unidentified. Being one base from a much bigger clone, this may be a read error. A 10 ml volume of fresh peripheral blood provided the PBMCs. The sample belongs to a study of T cells in Graves' hyperthyroidism and ophthalmopathy. Study-level results: Blood also held most thyroid clonotypes expanded beyond 0.001. Ophthalmopathy prediction by the model preceded onset by a median roughly 6 months.

Germline V lookup: CDR1 SNHLY, CDR2 FYNNEI. The CDR3 is 14 residues long. Trimming shortened V by 2 bases and J by 7 bases, and 11 bases separated the two germline ends. TCR beta CDR3 regions were amplified from RNA transcripts. HTBI primers were used for first-round RT-PCR of the TCR CDR3. TCRdb reprocessed the multiplex PCR reads with MiXCR, giving one entry per CDR3 protein. The sample yields about half a million distinct CDR3 sequences, approximately 20% seen once. The chain employs TRBV2 and TRBJ1-4; D unresolved. This TCR derives from a man in his forties with Graves' ophthalmopathy. The sample taken for sequencing was blood. The CDR3: CASSELGWSEKLFF. The CDR3 DNA is TGTGCCAGCAGTGAACTCGGGTGGAGTGAAAAACTGTTTTTT.